Listed here are 15 T cell receptor beta chains from one sample, sequenced in a study of blood T cells in healthy people across ages. A second roughly 6 to 11 cycle PCR used barcoded and J-beta primers. TCRdb processed the 5' RACE reads anew with MiXCR; each CDR3 protein has one entry. The top ten hold approximately 11% of the sample, which has approximately 1.5 million distinct CDR3 sequences, 30% to 40% seen once. Sequencing was carried out using blood. These receptors all stem from a woman aged 25 to 39 in good health.

This chain uses TRBV5-1 with TRBJ2-7; 11 bases agree with TRBD1. Judging by the DNA end, TRBJ2-4 fits better; the J call may be wrong. CDR1 and CDR2 from the germline V gene are SGHRS and YFSETQ. The CDR3 length is 15 residues. The chain's CDR3 is CASSTGQGAWNIQYF. The CDR3 DNA reads TGCGCCAGCAGCACAGGACAGGGGGCCTGGAACATTCAGTACTTC.

A remark on this clonotype: A read error may produce the germline difference seen at one junction end. The CDR3 here is CASSLQGLAEGNGQFF. CDR3 bases: TGTGCCAGCAGCTTACAAGGACTAGCGGAGGGGAATGGGCAGTTCTTC. The chain has TRBV13 and TRBJ2-1, with 10 bases identical to TRBD2. In germline, CDR1 is PRHDT, CDR2 FYEKMQ (reference sequence). The CDR3 covers 16 residues.

V gene TRBV4-1 combines with J gene TRBJ2-2, with 7 positions matching TRBD1. The germline V gene encodes CDR1 MGHRA and CDR2 YSYEKL. With 2 bases clipped from V and 4 bases from J, the junction kept 10 bases outside the gene matches. This CDR3 has 17 amino acids. The CDR3 protein is CASSQPYRGRGTGELFF. The DNA for the CDR3 is TGCGCCAGCAGCCAACCTTACAGGGGAAGGGGCACCGGGGAGCTGTTTTTT.

This clonotype was recorded a few times. CDR3 DNA: TGTGCCAGCAGTTCCGGACTAGCGGGATTCAATGAGCAGTTCTTC. It translates to CASSSGLAGFNEQFF. V gene TRBV27 combines with J gene TRBJ2-1; 12 positions match TRBD2. Germline V gene data show CDR1 as MNHEY and CDR2 as SMNVEV (reference sequence). V dropped 4 bases and J dropped 6; count of bases not matched to a gene: 4. The CDR3 covers 15 residues.

This clonotype was observed a handful of times. The chain combines TRBV29-1 with TRBJ1-4; weak D call: TRBD1 (6 bases). V lost 7 bases, J lost 4 bases, and 16 bases lay in between. Per germline, CDR1 SQVTM and CDR2 ANQGSEA. The CDR3 consists of 14 residues. CDR3 loop: CSAALDSLNEKLFF. The DNA of the CDR3 is TGCAGCGCGGCGTTGGACAGTCTTAATGAAAAACTGTTTTTT.

This clonotype was found a few times. V usage is TRBV4-2 and J usage is TRBJ2-5; 8 bases agree with TRBD2. With V trimmed by 2 bases and J by 5 bases, 16 bases remained unmatched. The CDR3 has 18 amino acids. The V gene's germline CDR1 is LGHNA and CDR2 YNFKEQ. The CDR3 region is CASSQNGGAGRAGETQYF. The DNA for the CDR3 is TGTGCCAGCAGCCAAAACGGAGGGGCCGGGAGGGCCGGGGAGACCCAGTACTTC.

The rearrangement uses TRBV4-1 and TRBJ1-5; D possibly corresponds to TRBD1 (5 bases). The CDR3 is made up of 14 amino acids. CDR1 and CDR2 from the germline V gene are MGHRA and YSYEKL. V lost 1 base and J 3 bases, leaving 7 bases between the germline ends. CDR3 sequence (DNA): TGCGCCAGCAGCCAAGCACAGGCCAATCAGCCCCAGCATTTT. This translates into CASSQAQANQPQHF.

On this clonotype: A much larger clone is a single base away; this may be a read error. The genes are TRBV10-3 and TRBJ2-7; D ambiguous. Germline V gene lookup returns CDR1 ENHRY and CDR2 SYGVKD. The CDR3 runs 14 residues. CDR3 nucleotide sequence: TGTGCCTTCAGTGATTTTCAGCAGAGTGACGAGCAGTACTTC. Translation: CAFSDFQQSDEQYF.

There are a few counts of this clonotype. The chain couples TRBV7-9 to TRBJ2-1; 8 bases are shared with TRBD2. The CDR3 consists of 16 residues. Germline V gene lookup returns CDR1 SEHNR and CDR2 FQNEAQ (reference sequence). After removal of 5 bases from V and 2 bases from J, the junction contained 8 bases not matched to a gene. The chain's CDR3 is CASSPRREGAYNEQFF. For the CDR3, the DNA is TGTGCCAGCAGCCCGCGTCGGGAGGGGGCCTACAATGAGCAGTTCTTC.

This chain links TRBV9 with TRBJ1-5; D may be TRBD1 (6 bases). The germline gives CDR1 SGDLS, CDR2 YYNGEE. V shed 4 bases and J shed 8 bases, with 13 bases lying between them. This CDR3 comprises 13 residues. CDR3 sequence: CASSLQGWEPQHF. CDR3 bases: TGTGCCAGCAGCCTCCAGGGGTGGGAGCCCCAGCATTTT.

This rearrangement joins TRBV28 to TRBJ2-5, with TRBD1 matching over 9 bases. CDR1 MDHEN and CDR2 SYDVKM come from the germline V gene. There are 17 residues in the CDR3. The ends lost 4 bases at V and 1 base at J; junction bases unmatched: 10. In DNA form, the CDR3 reads TGTGCCAGCAGTTCAGCACCGGGACAGGGTCTCCAAGAGACCCAGTACTTC. This codes for CASSSAPGQGLQETQYF.

This clonotype was counted many times. This chain joins TRBV7-2 and TRBJ2-3; TRBD2 might be the D (5 bases). The germline V and J ends were trimmed by 5 bases and 6 bases, with 9 bases remaining between them. CDR1 is SGHTA, CDR2 FQGNSA, per germline. The CDR3 runs 12 residues. CDR3 region: CASSATGDTQYF. The CDR3 DNA follows: TGTGCCAGCAGCGCTACGGGGGATACGCAGTATTTT.

The chain links TRBV18 to TRBJ2-4; no clear D gene. The CDR3 spans 13 residues. Germline lookup yields CDR1 KGHSH and CDR2 LQKENI. Trimming took 3 bases from V and 3 from J, leaving 6 bases between them. The CDR3 coding sequence is TGTGCCAGCTCACCGCCGAGCAAAAACATTCAGTACTTC. As protein: CASSPPSKNIQYF.

With respect to this clonotype: Since a much larger clone is just one base distant, this may be a read error. The chain links TRBV20-1 to TRBJ2-1, with D uncertain. The J call may be wrong; the DNA end is better matched by TRBJ2-7. From germline, CDR1 is DFQATT and CDR2 SNEGSKA (reference sequence). The CDR3 runs to 15 residues. CDR3 nucleotide sequence: TGCAGTGCCTACCGACGATCGGTAGGCTACAATGAGCAGTACTTC. Encoded protein: CSAYRRSVGYNEQYF.

The gene calls are TRBV2 and TRBJ1-6; unclear D gene. The CDR3 spans 12 residues. The germline gives CDR1 SNHLY, CDR2 FYNNEI. V dropped 3 bases and J dropped 10 bases, with 7 bases sitting between them. CDR3 nucleotides: TGTGCCAGCAGTGAGGACGACTCACCCCTCCACTTT. Translating it yields CASSEDDSPLHF.